The source of this TCR beta chain is a study of cytomegalovirus exposure and HLA in healthy donors. For the study at large: A later analysis reported the same platform for the roughly 120 validation repertoires and the approximately 640 first-cohort repertoires. General study findings and limits: According to reports, the classifier identified cytomegalovirus status with high specificity and sensitivity. The authors listed roughly 150 TCR beta chains as cytomegalovirus-associated.

The V end was cut by 6 bases, the J end by 0 bases, with 12 bases between. The CDR3 consists of 15 residues. In germline, CDR1 is MNHNY, CDR2 SVGAGI (reference sequence). The method was immunoSEQ multiplex PCR; TCRdb's version includes in-frame clones alone and lacks a portion of them. The sample records fewer than 400,000 clones, approximately 90% being singletons. A word on this clone: Its specificity is not known.

The rearrangement uses TRBV6-6 and TRBJ1-3; tentative D call: TRBD1 (5 bases). This receptor was taken from a woman between 18 and 29 years old in good health and CMV-seronegative. Material for sequencing was PBMCs. CDR3 residues: CASSPQTVSGNTIYF. The DNA for the CDR3 is TGTGCCAGCAGCCCTCAGACAGTCTCTGGAAACACCATATATTTT.